The clone carrying this TCR beta chain was seen a single time. Its antigen is still unknown. Here immunoSEQ multiplex PCR was the method, and the copy in TCRdb shows in-frame clones only, minus some. The sample records approximately 320,000 clones, around 67% being singletons. V was shortened by 3 bases and J by 0 bases, with 19 bases between the two germline ends. Germline V gene lookup returns CDR1 LNHDA and CDR2 SQIVND (reference sequence). The CDR3 is made up of 18 amino acids. The data are from a study of shared clonotypes between healthy human individuals. Study-wide results and caveats: The sharing of 5% to 5.5% of naive CD4 clonotypes was seen across a handful of donors.

This TCR was sampled from a man younger than 40 in good health. The sample consisted of memory CD4+ T cells sorted from blood. Subset: CD45RA-negative fraction. V and J are TRBV19 and TRBJ2-3; a weak D match, TRBD2 (6 bases). The chain's CDR3 is CASSIFSNSGESTDTQYF. The CDR3 nucleotides read TGTGCCAGTAGTATTTTCTCAAATAGCGGAGAGAGCACAGATACGCAGTATTTT. The whole variable domain, remainder taken from reference TRBV19 and TRBJ2-3, is DGGITQSPKYLFRKEGQNVTLSCEQNLNHDAMYWYRQDPGQGLRLIYYSQIVNDFQKGDIAEGYSVSREKKESFPLTVTSAQKNPTAFYLCASSIFSNSGESTDTQYFGPGTRLTVL.